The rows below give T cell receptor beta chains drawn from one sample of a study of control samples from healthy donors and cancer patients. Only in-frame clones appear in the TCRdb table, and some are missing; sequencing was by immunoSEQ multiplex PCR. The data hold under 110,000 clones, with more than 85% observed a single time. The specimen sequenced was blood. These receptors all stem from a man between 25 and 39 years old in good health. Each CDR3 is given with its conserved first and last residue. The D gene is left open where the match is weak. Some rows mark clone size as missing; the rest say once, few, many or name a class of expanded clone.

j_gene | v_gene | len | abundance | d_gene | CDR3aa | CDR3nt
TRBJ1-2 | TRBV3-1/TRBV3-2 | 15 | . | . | CASSQDLSQVGGYTF | TGTGCCAGCAGCCAAGATCTTAGCCAGGTGGGCGGCTACACCTTC
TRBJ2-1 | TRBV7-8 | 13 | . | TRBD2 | CASSFSGRLEQFF | TGTGCCAGCAGCTTTAGCGGGAGACTTGAGCAGTTCTTC
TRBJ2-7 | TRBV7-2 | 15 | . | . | CASSSPGRNSYEQYF | TGTGCCAGCAGCTCCCCGGGACGGAACTCCTACGAGCAGTACTTC
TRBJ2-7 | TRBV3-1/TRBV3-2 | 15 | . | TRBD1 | CASSPTTGGSHEQYF | TGTGCCAGCAGCCCCACGACAGGGGGCTCCCACGAGCAGTACTTC
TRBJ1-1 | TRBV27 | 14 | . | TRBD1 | CASSPGQGPTEAFF | TGTGCCAGCAGTCCAGGACAGGGGCCCACTGAAGCTTTCTTT
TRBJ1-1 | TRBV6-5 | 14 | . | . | CASSLLVGNTEAFF | TGTGCCAGCAGTTTACTCGTAGGGAACACTGAAGCTTTCTTT
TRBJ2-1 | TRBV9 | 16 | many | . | CASSVTGLATYNEQFF | TGTGCCAGCAGCGTAACGGGACTCGCCACCTACAATGAGCAGTTCTTC
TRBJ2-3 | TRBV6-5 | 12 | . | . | CASRDYADTQYF | TGTGCCAGCAGAGACTACGCAGATACGCAGTATTTT
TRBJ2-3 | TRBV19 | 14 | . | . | CASSRAGWTDTQYF | TGTGCCAGTAGTAGGGCAGGGTGGACAGATACGCAGTATTTT
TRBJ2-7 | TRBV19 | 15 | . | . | CASSSFRTGGYEQYF | TGTGCCAGTAGTAGCTTCAGGACTGGGGGTTACGAGCAGTACTTC
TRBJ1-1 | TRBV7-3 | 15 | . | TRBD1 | CASSSRQGRFTEAFF | TGTGCCAGCAGCTCTCGACAGGGTCGATTCACTGAAGCTTTCTTT
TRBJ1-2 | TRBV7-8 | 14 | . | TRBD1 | CASSRQGSSYGYTF | TGTGCCAGCAGCCGACAGGGGAGTAGCTATGGCTACACCTTC
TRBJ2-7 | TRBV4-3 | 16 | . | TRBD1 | CASSQGRTGVLREQYF | TGCGCCAGCAGCCAAGGGAGGACAGGGGTACTACGGGAGCAGTACTTC
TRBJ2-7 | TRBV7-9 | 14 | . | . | CASSEGGGSYEQYF | TGTGCCAGCAGCGAGGGAGGGGGATCCTACGAGCAGTACTTC
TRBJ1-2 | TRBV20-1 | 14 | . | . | CSASPPDSGYGYTF | TGCAGTGCTAGTCCGCCCGACTCCGGATATGGCTACACCTTC
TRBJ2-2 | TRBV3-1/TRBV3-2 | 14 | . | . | CASSQDLVTGELFF | TGTGCCAGCAGCCAAGATTTAGTCACCGGGGAGCTGTTTTTT
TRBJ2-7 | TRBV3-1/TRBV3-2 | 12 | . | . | CASSQSFNEQYF | TGTGCCAGCAGCCAGTCTTTCAACGAGCAGTACTTC
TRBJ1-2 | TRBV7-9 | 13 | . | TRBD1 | CASSLSTGDGYTF | TGTGCCAGCAGCTTATCGACAGGGGATGGCTACACCTTC
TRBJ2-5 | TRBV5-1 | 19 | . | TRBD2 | CARPLRGTSGRAFRETQYF | TGCGCCAGGCCATTGCGCGGGACTAGCGGGAGGGCCTTCCGGGAGACCCAGTACTTC
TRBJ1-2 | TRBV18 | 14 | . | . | CASSISRDRRGYTF | TGTGCCAGCTCAATCTCCAGGGACCGGCGTGGCTACACCTTC
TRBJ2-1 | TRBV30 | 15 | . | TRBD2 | CAWSPGLAGVNEQFF | TGTGCCTGGAGTCCAGGACTAGCGGGAGTCAATGAGCAGTTCTTC
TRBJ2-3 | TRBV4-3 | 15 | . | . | CASSLEGLGTDTQYF | TGCGCCAGCAGCCTCGAGGGCCTGGGCACAGATACGCAGTATTTT
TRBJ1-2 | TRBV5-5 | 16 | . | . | CASNLEGQIHNYGYTF | TGTGCCAGCAACCTAGAGGGCCAGATTCATAACTATGGCTACACCTTC
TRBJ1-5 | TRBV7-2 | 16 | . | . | CASSLGGEWSNQPQHF | TGTGCCAGCAGCTTAGGTGGGGAATGGAGCAATCAGCCCCAGCATTTT
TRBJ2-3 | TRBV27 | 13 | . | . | CASRWGGVDTQYF | TGTGCCAGCAGATGGGGTGGTGTGGATACGCAGTATTTT
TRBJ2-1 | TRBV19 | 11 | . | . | CASSAANEQFF | TGTGCCAGTAGTGCCGCAAATGAGCAGTTCTTC
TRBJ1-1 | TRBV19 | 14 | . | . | CASSIGGVNTEAFF | TGTGCCAGTAGTATAGGGGGCGTAAACACTGAAGCTTTCTTT
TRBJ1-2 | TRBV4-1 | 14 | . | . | CASSHRTKPYGYTF | TGCGCCAGCAGCCACAGGACGAAACCCTATGGCTACACCTTC
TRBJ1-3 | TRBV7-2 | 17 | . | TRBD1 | CASSLVGQDSSGNTIYF | TGTGCCAGCAGCTTAGTGGGACAGGATTCCTCTGGAAACACCATATATTTT
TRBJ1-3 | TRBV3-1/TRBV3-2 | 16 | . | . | CASSPTMGGSGNTIYF | TGTGCCAGCAGCCCAACGATGGGGGGCTCTGGAAACACCATATATTTT
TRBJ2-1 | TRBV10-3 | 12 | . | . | CAISDSYNEQFF | TGTGCCATCAGCGACAGCTACAATGAGCAGTTCTTC
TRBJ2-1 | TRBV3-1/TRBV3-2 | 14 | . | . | CASSPGPSYNEQFF | TGTGCCAGCAGCCCGGGGCCCTCCTACAATGAGCAGTTCTTC
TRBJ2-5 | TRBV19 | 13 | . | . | CASSRALQETQYF | TGTGCCAGTAGTCGGGCCCTCCAAGAGACCCAGTACTTC
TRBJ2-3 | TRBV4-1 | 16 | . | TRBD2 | CASSQSRAGSTDTQYF | TGCGCCAGCAGCCAATCGAGAGCGGGGAGCACAGATACGCAGTATTTT
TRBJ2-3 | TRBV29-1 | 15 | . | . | CSVSNPGRNTDTQYF | TGCAGCGTCTCAAATCCGGGACGGAATACAGATACGCAGTATTTT
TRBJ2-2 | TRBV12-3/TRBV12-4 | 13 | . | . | CASLLVGTGELFF | TGTGCCAGCCTACTTGTAGGCACCGGGGAGCTGTTTTTT
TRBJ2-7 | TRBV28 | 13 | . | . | CATTPGGAYEQYF | TGTGCCACCACCCCGGGGGGCGCGTACGAGCAGTACTTC
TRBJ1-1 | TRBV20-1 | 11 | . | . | CSAVLNTEAFF | TGCAGTGCTGTTCTGAACACTGAAGCTTTCTTT
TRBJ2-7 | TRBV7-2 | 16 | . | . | CASSWGAGGSSYEQYF | TGTGCCAGCAGCTGGGGGGCGGGCGGTAGCTCCTACGAGCAGTACTTC
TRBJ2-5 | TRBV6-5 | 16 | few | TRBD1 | CASSFSGQRIQETQYF | TGTGCCAGCAGTTTCTCGGGACAGCGGATCCAAGAGACCCAGTACTTC
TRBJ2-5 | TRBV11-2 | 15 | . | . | CASSLRGTIQETQYF | TGTGCCAGCAGCTTAAGGGGGACTATCCAAGAGACCCAGTACTTC
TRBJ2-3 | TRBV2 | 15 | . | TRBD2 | CASSEGTSGTDTQYF | TGTGCCAGCAGTGAAGGGACTAGCGGCACAGATACGCAGTATTTT
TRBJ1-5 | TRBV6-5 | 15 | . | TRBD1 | CASRPDRDGNQPQHF | TGTGCCAGCAGACCGGACAGGGACGGCAATCAGCCCCAGCATTTT
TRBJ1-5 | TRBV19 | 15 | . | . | CASSIGGIGNQPQHF | TGTGCCAGTAGTATAGGAGGAATCGGCAATCAGCCCCAGCATTTT
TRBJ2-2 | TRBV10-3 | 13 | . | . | CAIRKLNTGELFF | TGTGCCATCAGAAAGCTGAACACCGGGGAGCTGTTTTTT
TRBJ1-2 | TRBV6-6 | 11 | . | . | CASSRVYGYTF | TGTGCCAGCAGCCGGGTGTATGGCTACACCTTC
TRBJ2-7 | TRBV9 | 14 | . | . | CASSVGRKSYEQYF | TGTGCCAGCAGCGTAGGCCGCAAATCCTACGAGCAGTACTTC